A selection of T cell receptor beta chains follows, all from one sample in a study of OX40 agonist ivuxolimab in advanced cancers. Sequencing used immunoSEQ multiplex PCR; TCRdb keeps in-frame clones, though not all of them. The data contain tens of thousands of clones, 70% to 90% of them seen just once; the ten biggest clones take up 45% to 55%. The source material was CD4+ or CD8+ T cells sorted from blood, sampled in a trial of the OX40 agonist ivuxolimab. Receptors were obtained from an adult with an advanced solid tumor such as melanoma, head and neck, liver or kidney cancer. Both conserved end residues are part of each CDR3. A D gene is named only where the DNA matches it firmly. Some rows have no size entry. The others give once, few or many, or a class for an expanded clone.

J,V,D,size,CDR3,DNA
TRBJ1-2,TRBV7-9,.,once,CASSLSFPTGNYYGYTF,TGTGCCAGCAGCTTGTCTTTCCCAACAGGGAACTACTATGGCTACACCTTC
TRBJ1-4,TRBV28,.,.,CASRYRDGEKLFF,TGTGCCAGCAGATACCGGGACGGAGAAAAACTGTTTTTT
TRBJ1-6,TRBV19,TRBD1,.,CASRLETGDNSPLHF,TGTGCCAGTAGATTAGAAACAGGGGATAATTCACCCCTCCACTTT
TRBJ2-7,TRBV10-1,.,.,CASSPDKYTEISYEQYF,TGCGCCAGCAGTCCAGACAAGTACACGGAGATATCATACGAGCAGTACTTC
TRBJ2-3,TRBV18,TRBD2,.,CASSPVAGGPDTQYF,TGTGCCAGCTCACCAGTGGCGGGGGGGCCAGATACGCAGTATTTT
TRBJ1-2,TRBV11-1,.,few,CASSRPEHGAIGYTF,TGTGCCAGCAGCCGACCCGAACACGGGGCGATTGGCTACACCTTC
TRBJ1-6,TRBV7-6,.,.,CASSLGQTNNSPLHF,TGTGCCAGCAGCTTAGGACAGACAAATAATTCACCCCTCCACTTT
TRBJ1-1,TRBV11-2,TRBD1,.,CASSEGQGWTEAFF,TGTGCCAGCAGCGAAGGACAGGGATGGACTGAAGCTTTCTTT
TRBJ1-1,TRBV7-8,.,.,CASTGGTEAFF,TGTGCCAGCACCGGGGGCACTGAAGCTTTCTTT
TRBJ2-7,TRBV27,TRBD1,medium-sized,CASSIRQGRYEQYF,TGTGCCAGCAGTATCCGACAGGGGAGGTACGAGCAGTACTTC
TRBJ1-6,TRBV7-6,.,.,CASSLDDGTRSPLHF,TGTGCCAGCAGCTTAGACGACGGAACACGATCACCCCTCCACTTT
TRBJ1-5,TRBV10-3,.,.,CATNNRNQPQHF,TGTGCCACCAATAACAGAAATCAGCCCCAGCATTTT
TRBJ1-2,TRBV29-1,.,.,CSVLPRAEDYGYTF,TGCAGCGTCCTCCCTAGGGCAGAAGACTATGGCTACACCTTC
TRBJ1-5,TRBV28,TRBD1,.,CASSFNRGAGIQPQHF,TGTGCCAGCAGTTTCAACAGGGGGGCCGGTATTCAGCCCCAGCATTTT
TRBJ2-7,TRBV11-2,TRBD1,.,CASSEGGTGFVEQYF,TGTGCCAGCAGCGAAGGGGGGACAGGGTTTGTCGAGCAGTACTTC
TRBJ1-2,TRBV9,.,.,CASSVAGINYGYTF,TGTGCCAGCAGCGTAGCAGGGATTAACTATGGCTACACCTTC
TRBJ2-2,TRBV10-2,TRBD2,.,CASSEIAGGPTGELFF,TGCGCCAGCAGTGAGATAGCGGGGGGGCCCACCGGGGAGCTGTTTTTT
TRBJ2-7,TRBV4-3,TRBD1,.,CASSQMGQDGEQYF,TGCGCCAGCAGCCAGATGGGACAGGATGGCGAGCAGTACTTC
TRBJ1-4,TRBV6-4,.,.,CASSDSRGKAFF,TGTGCCAGCAGTGACTCGAGGGGTAAAGCGTTTTTT
TRBJ2-7,TRBV7-9,.,.,CASSLASGGGDYEQYF,TGTGCCAGCAGCTTAGCTAGCGGAGGGGGAGACTACGAGCAGTACTTC
TRBJ1-1,TRBV18,.,few,CASSQGYTEAFF,TGTGCCAGCTCCCAAGGATACACTGAAGCTTTCTTT
TRBJ1-1,TRBV27,TRBD1,.,CASFTGGTEAFF,TGTGCCAGCTTTACAGGGGGAACTGAAGCTTTCTTT
TRBJ2-3,TRBV5-1,TRBD2,.,CASSPGLAGGRITDTQYF,TGCGCCAGCAGCCCTGGACTAGCGGGGGGGCGGATCACAGATACGCAGTATTTT
TRBJ2-6,TRBV30,.,.,CAWIWGADRQSSGANVLTF,TGTGCCTGGATCTGGGGGGCAGACAGACAGAGCTCTGGGGCCAACGTCCTGACTTTC